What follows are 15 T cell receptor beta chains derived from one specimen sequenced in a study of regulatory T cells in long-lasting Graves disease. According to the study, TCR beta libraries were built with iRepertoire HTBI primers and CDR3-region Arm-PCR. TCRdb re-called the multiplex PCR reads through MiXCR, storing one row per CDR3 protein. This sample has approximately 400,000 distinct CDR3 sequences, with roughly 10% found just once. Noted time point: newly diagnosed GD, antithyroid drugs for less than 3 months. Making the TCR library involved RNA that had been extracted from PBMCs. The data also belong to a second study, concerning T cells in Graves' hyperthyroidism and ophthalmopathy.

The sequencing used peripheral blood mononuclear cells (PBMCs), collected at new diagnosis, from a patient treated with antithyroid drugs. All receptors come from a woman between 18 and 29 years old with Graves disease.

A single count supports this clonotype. The CDR3, as DNA: TGCGCCAGCGGGGTATGGGGGGCCTCGGAGACCCAGTACTTC. Its translation is CASGVWGASETQYF. The gene calls are TRBV4-3 and TRBJ2-5; TRBD1 or TRBD2 may be the D gene (6 bases each). The CDR3 consists of 14 residues. Looked up from germline, CDR1 is LGHNA and CDR2 is YSLEER. The ends were cut back, 8 bases at V and 5 bases at J, with 18 bases in the middle.

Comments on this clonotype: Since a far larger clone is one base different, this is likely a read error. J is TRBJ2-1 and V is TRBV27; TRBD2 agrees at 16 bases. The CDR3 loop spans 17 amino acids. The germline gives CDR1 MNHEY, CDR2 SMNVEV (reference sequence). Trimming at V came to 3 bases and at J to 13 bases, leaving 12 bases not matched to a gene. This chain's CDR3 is CASSFTGLAGGQETQFF. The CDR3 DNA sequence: TGTGCCAGCAGTTTCACGGGACTAGCGGGGGGGCAAGAGACCCAGTTCTTC.

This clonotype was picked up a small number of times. The CDR3 spells CASSSLLGRDGYTGELFF. For the CDR3, the DNA is TGTGCCAGCAGCTCCCTCCTCGGCAGGGACGGGTACACCGGGGAGCTGTTTTTT. This chain links TRBV7-9 with TRBJ2-2; tentatively, D is TRBD1 or TRBD2 (5 bases each). V was clipped by 4 bases and J by 3 bases, with 21 bases between them. The V gene's germline CDR1 is SEHNR and CDR2 FQNEAQ (reference sequence). The CDR3 length is 18 residues. Based on the CDR3 plus reference TRBV7-9 and TRBJ2-2, the full variable domain is DTGVSQNPRHKITKRGQNVTFRCDPISEHNRLYWYRQTLGQGPEFLTYFQNEAQLEKSRLLSDRFSAERPKGSFSTLEIQRTEQGDSAMYLCASSSLLGRDGYTGELFFGEGSRLTVL.

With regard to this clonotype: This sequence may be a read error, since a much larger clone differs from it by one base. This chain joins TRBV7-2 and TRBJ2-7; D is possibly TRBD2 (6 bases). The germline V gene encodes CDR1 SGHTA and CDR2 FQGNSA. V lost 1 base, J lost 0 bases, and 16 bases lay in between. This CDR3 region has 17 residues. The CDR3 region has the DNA TGTGCCAGCAGCTTAGGGACCCGGATGGAGGGCTCCTACGAGCAGTACTTC. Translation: CASSLGTRMEGSYEQYF.

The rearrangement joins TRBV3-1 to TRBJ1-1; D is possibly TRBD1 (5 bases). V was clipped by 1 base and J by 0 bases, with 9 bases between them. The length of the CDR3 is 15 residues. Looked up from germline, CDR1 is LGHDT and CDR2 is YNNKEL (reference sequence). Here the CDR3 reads CASSQVQGVNTEAFF. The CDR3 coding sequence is TGTGCCAGCAGCCAAGTCCAGGGTGTGAACACTGAAGCTTTCTTT.

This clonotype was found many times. CDR3 protein: CASSQIVASGITGELFF. The CDR3 DNA follows: TGTGCCAGCAGCCAAATCGTCGCTAGCGGGATTACCGGGGAGCTGTTTTTT. V usage is TRBV3-1 and J usage is TRBJ2-2, with 9 positions matching TRBD2. V trimming: 2 bases; J trimming: 5 bases; junction bases outside the gene matches: 9. Germline V CDR1 and CDR2: LGHDT, YNNKEL (reference sequence). The CDR3 extends over 17 amino acids.

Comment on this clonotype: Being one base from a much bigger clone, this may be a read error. CDR3 region: CASSRTGDGYTESFF. Written as DNA, the CDR3 is TGTGCCAGCAGCCGAACCGGGGACGGCTACACTGAATCTTTCTTT. The genes are TRBV7-3 and TRBJ1-1; possible D gene TRBD1, 5 bases. Per germline, CDR1 SGHTA and CDR2 FQGTGA. The length of the CDR3 is 15 residues.

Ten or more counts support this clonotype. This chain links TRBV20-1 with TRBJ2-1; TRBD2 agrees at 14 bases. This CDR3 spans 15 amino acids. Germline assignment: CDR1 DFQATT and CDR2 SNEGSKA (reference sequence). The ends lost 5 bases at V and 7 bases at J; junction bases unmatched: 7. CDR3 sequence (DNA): TGCAGTGCTTTTGGGACTAGCGGGAGATGGAATGAGCAGTTCTTC. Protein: CSAFGTSGRWNEQFF.

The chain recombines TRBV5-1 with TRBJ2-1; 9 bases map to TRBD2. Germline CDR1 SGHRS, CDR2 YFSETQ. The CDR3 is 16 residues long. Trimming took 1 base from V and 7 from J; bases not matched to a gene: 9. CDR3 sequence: CASSLMGLAFANEQFF. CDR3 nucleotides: TGCGCCAGCAGCTTGATGGGACTAGCATTTGCAAATGAGCAGTTCTTC.

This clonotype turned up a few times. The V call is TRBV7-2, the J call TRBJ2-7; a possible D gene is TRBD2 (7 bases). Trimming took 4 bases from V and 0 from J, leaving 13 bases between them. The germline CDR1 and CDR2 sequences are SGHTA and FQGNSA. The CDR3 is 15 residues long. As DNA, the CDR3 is TGTGCCAGCAGCTATGGGGGGGCCGGCTCCTACGAGCAGTACTTC. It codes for CASSYGGAGSYEQYF.

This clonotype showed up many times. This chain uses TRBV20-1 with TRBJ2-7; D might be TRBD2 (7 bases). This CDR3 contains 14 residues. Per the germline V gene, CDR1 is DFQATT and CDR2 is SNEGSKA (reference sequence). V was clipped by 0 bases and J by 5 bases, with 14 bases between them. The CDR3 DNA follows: TGCAGTGCTAGAGATGTCGGGGGGCGGCACGAGCAGTACTTC. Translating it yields CSARDVGGRHEQYF.

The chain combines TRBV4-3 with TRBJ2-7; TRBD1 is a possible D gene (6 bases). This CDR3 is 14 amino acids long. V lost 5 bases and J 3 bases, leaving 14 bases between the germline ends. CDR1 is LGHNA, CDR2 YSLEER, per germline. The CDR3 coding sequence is TGCGCCAGCAGCGCCCGGGACATAATCTACGAGCAGTACTTC. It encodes CASSARDIIYEQYF.

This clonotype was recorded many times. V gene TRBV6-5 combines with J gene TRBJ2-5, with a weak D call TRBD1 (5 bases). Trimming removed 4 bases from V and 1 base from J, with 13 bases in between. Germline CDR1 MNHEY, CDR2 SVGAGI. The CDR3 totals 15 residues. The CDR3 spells CASSSTGVIQETQYF. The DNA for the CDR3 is TGTGCCAGCAGTTCCACAGGAGTTATCCAAGAGACCCAGTACTTC.

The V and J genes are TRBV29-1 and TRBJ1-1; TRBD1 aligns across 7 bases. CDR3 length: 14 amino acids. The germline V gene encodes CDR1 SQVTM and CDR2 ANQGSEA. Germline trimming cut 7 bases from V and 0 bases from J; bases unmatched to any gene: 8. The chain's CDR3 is CSAGTATMNTEAFF. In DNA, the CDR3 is TGCAGCGCTGGGACAGCCACTATGAACACTGAAGCTTTCTTT.

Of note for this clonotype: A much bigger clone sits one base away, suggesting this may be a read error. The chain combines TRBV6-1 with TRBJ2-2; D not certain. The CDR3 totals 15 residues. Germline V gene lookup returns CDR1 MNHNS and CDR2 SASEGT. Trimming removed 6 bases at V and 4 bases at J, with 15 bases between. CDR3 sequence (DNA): TGTGCCAGCAGGCGCTCGGCATTAGGCACCGGGGAGCTGTTTTTT. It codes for CASRRSALGTGELFF.